A single sample gave rise to the 30 T cell receptor beta chains below, sequenced in a study of identical twins. Via MiXCR, TCRdb re-called the 5' RACE reads, giving one row per CDR3 protein. The data show approximately 890,000 distinct CDR3 sequences, 9% to 15% seen once. These data also featured in a second study, about yellow fever vaccine responses in identical twins.

The sequencing input was PBMCs. These receptors all stem from a woman aged 18-29 years in good health.

This clonotype was seen only a few times. V is TRBV7-7 and J is TRBJ2-2; 13 bases align to TRBD2. Per the germline V gene, CDR1 is SSHAT and CDR2 is FNYEAQ (reference sequence). V lost 0 bases and J lost 7; bases outside the gene matches: 5. The CDR3 loop spans 17 amino acids. CDR3 sequence (DNA): TGTGCCAGCAGCTTAGCACTAGCGGGAGGGCCCGGCGGGGAGCTGTTTTTT. Its translation: CASSLALAGGPGGELFF.

V and J are TRBV3-1 and TRBJ2-3; D gene unclear. CDR1 LGHDT and CDR2 YNNKEL come from the germline V gene (reference sequence). CDR3 size: 13 residues. V was pared by 6 bases and J by 5 bases, with 12 bases between. CDR3 nucleotide sequence: TGTGCCAGCAGAAAATCGAGAGGAGATACGCAGTATTTT. It yields the protein CASRKSRGDTQYF.

There are a few counts of this clonotype. The chain carries TRBV24-1 and TRBJ2-1; maybe TRBD1 (6 bases). The germline gives CDR1 KGHDR, CDR2 SFDVKD. This CDR3 has 17 amino acids. With 0 bases removed from V and 0 bases from J, the gap between germline ends came to 11 bases. Here the CDR3 reads CATSDLGGSSSYNEQFF. As DNA, the CDR3 is TGTGCCACCAGTGATTTGGGGGGCAGTAGCTCCTACAATGAGCAGTTCTTC.

Only a few counts were recorded for this clonotype. This sequence joins TRBV7-9 and TRBJ2-3, with 11 bases fitting TRBD2. The CDR3 spans 17 residues. Per the germline V gene, CDR1 is SEHNR and CDR2 is FQNEAQ (reference sequence). Unmatched junction bases numbered 6, after V lost 2 bases and J lost 2 bases. DNA for the CDR3: TGTGCCAGCAGCTTAAGGGCTAGCGGGGGGAACACAGATACGCAGTATTTT. This sequence encodes CASSLRASGGNTDTQYF.

This chain links TRBV12-3 or TRBV12-4 with TRBJ2-3; 7 nucleotides line up with TRBD2. The J segment lost 6 bases and the V segment lost 10 bases, leaving 16 bases of the junction unmatched. The CDR3 extends over 15 amino acids. The CDR3 loop reads CATSPSGGEGDTQYF. The CDR3 DNA reads TGTGCCACCTCGCCTAGCGGAGGGGAGGGTGATACGCAGTATTTT.

The rearrangement uses TRBV10-3 and TRBJ2-7; D is ambiguous. Germline CDR1 and CDR2: ENHRY and SYGVKD. The CDR3 length is 11 residues. V gave up 8 bases and J gave up 2 bases, with 7 bases separating them. CDR3 amino acids: CAIGTAYEQYF. CDR3 nucleotides: TGTGCCATCGGCACGGCCTACGAGCAGTACTTC.

V usage is TRBV3-1 and J usage is TRBJ1-5; D remains ambiguous. Trimming cost V 1 base and J 3 bases, with 10 bases left between them. The CDR3 is 15 residues long. Germline-derived CDR1 and CDR2 are LGHDT and YNNKEL (reference sequence). CDR3 sequence reads: CASSQGFINNQPQHF. CDR3 bases: TGTGCCAGCAGCCAAGGATTCATTAACAATCAGCCCCAGCATTTT.

This clonotype was seen many times. V usage is TRBV15 and J usage is TRBJ2-3; D perhaps matches TRBD2 (6 bases). V was pared by 4 bases and J by 0 bases, with 11 bases between. The CDR3 is 15 amino acids. Germline assignment: CDR1 LNHNV and CDR2 YYDKDF (reference sequence). CDR3 sequence (DNA): TGTGCCACCAGCATGGGGGGAACTAGCACAGATACGCAGTATTTT. As protein: CATSMGGTSTDTQYF.

The chain joins TRBV10-2 to TRBJ2-1; tentatively, D is TRBD1 (5 bases). Trimming shortened V by 3 bases and J by 2 bases, and 11 bases separated the two germline ends. The CDR3 loop spans 15 amino acids. CDR1 and CDR2 (germline): WSHSY, SAAADI. For the CDR3, the DNA is TGCGCCAGCAGTGATCGGCAGGGAACCTACAATGAGCAGTTCTTC. Amino acids: CASSDRQGTYNEQFF.

This clonotype has just one count. The V call is TRBV7-6, the J call TRBJ2-1, with D hard to call. There are 15 residues in the CDR3. The ends were cut back, 5 bases at V and 6 bases at J, with 17 bases in the middle. CDR1 is SGHVS, CDR2 FNYEAQ, per germline. CDR3 region: CASSPRKGRTNEQFF. DNA for the CDR3: TGTGCCAGCAGCCCCCGGAAAGGACGGACCAATGAGCAGTTCTTC.

As to this clonotype: A read error may account for a junction end that differs from germline. The chain recombines TRBV12-3 or TRBV12-4 with TRBJ1-6; no clear D gene. The CDR3 runs 13 residues. The CDR3 reads CASSFVGNSPLHF. CDR3 bases: TGTGCCAGCAGTTTCGTTGGAAATTCGCCCCTCCACTTT.

The chain carries TRBV6-5 and TRBJ2-1, with TRBD2 identical over 11 bases. The CDR3 consists of 15 residues. The junction had 6 bases not matched to a gene; V was cut back by 6 bases and J by 5 bases. Germline-derived CDR1 and CDR2 are MNHEY and SVGAGI. The CDR3 here is CASRVLAGVNNEQFF. The CDR3 DNA reads TGTGCCAGCAGGGTACTAGCGGGGGTCAACAATGAGCAGTTCTTC.

This clonotype occurred a few times. The chain recombines TRBV16 with TRBJ2-1, with 7 bases identical to TRBD1. CDR1 is KGHSY and CDR2 is FQNENV in the germline V gene. Unmatched junction bases numbered 17, after V lost 8 bases and J lost 4 bases. The CDR3 is 17 amino acids. CDR3 region: CASSKSTGTATYNEQFF. CDR3 sequence (DNA): TGTGCCAGCTCAAAATCAACCGGGACAGCTACATACAATGAGCAGTTCTTC.

This clonotype has a handful of counts. CDR3: CASKAERQASTDTQYF. The CDR3 DNA reads TGTGCCAGCAAAGCGGAGCGCCAAGCTAGCACAGATACGCAGTATTTT. This chain links TRBV6-1 with TRBJ2-3; a weak D match, TRBD2 (5 bases). V was shortened by 7 bases and J by 0 bases, with 17 bases between the two germline ends. The CDR3 extends over 16 amino acids. Looked up from germline, CDR1 is MNHNS and CDR2 is SASEGT.

This clonotype was counted ten times or more. The chain uses TRBV6-4 and TRBJ2-3; possible D gene TRBD2, 6 bases. The CDR3 contains 15 residues. Germline-derived CDR1 and CDR2 are MRHNA and SNTAGT. The V gene lost 3 bases and the J gene lost 0 bases, with 10 bases spanning the gap. CDR3 region: CASSEGEASTDTQYF. In DNA, the CDR3 is TGTGCCAGCAGTGAAGGGGAGGCTAGCACAGATACGCAGTATTTT.

This clonotype showed up just a few times. The J gene is TRBJ1-2, the V gene TRBV7-8; D perhaps matches TRBD1 (5 bases). The CDR3 length is 15 residues. Germline CDR1 and CDR2: SGHVS and FQNEAQ. With 6 bases removed from V and 2 bases from J, the gap between germline ends came to 16 bases. In DNA form, the CDR3 reads TGTGCCAGCAGATTAAGGGAAGGGGTCAACTATGGCTACACCTTC. Amino acid sequence: CASRLREGVNYGYTF.

The genes are TRBV4-1 and TRBJ2-1; TRBD2 matches 11 bases. The CDR3 is 15 amino acids. The germline V gene has CDR1 MGHRA and CDR2 YSYEKL. Trimming took 6 bases from V and 5 from J; bases not matched to a gene: 6. CDR3 sequence (DNA): TGCGCCAGCAGTCTTACTAGCGGGAGCCACAATGAGCAGTTCTTC. It specifies CASSLTSGSHNEQFF.

This clonotype was observed many times. The genes are TRBV15 and TRBJ2-3, with D unclear. V lost 5 bases to trimming and J lost 3 bases, with 6 bases between them. CDR1 and CDR2 from the germline V gene are LNHNV and YYDKDF (reference sequence). The CDR3 totals 12 residues. CDR3 in DNA: TGTGCCACCAGCTCCTTGACAGATACGCAGTATTTT. It translates to CATSSLTDTQYF.

This chain connects TRBV15 to TRBJ2-2; D is ambiguous. The V end lost 3 bases, the J end lost 0 bases, and 8 bases lay between the germline ends. This CDR3 is built from 15 residues. Germline V gene lookup returns CDR1 LNHNV and CDR2 YYDKDF (reference sequence). The CDR3 spells CATSSITANTGELFF. DNA of the CDR3: TGTGCCACCAGCAGTATCACGGCGAACACCGGGGAGCTGTTTTTT.

V gene TRBV3-1 combines with J gene TRBJ2-3, with D tentatively TRBD2 (7 bases). The CDR3 runs to 14 residues. V was clipped by 4 bases and J by 5 bases, with 13 bases between them. The germline V gene encodes CDR1 LGHDT and CDR2 YNNKEL (reference sequence). The chain's CDR3 is CASSLGGGEDTQYF. The CDR3 nucleotides are TGTGCCAGCAGCCTAGGAGGGGGGGAAGATACGCAGTATTTT.

This rearrangement joins TRBV28 to TRBJ1-2, with D hard to call. The CDR3 runs 12 residues. Per germline, CDR1 MDHEN and CDR2 SYDVKM. V lost 7 bases to trimming and J lost 4 bases, with 10 bases between them. CDR3: CASMRISYGYTF. The CDR3 DNA is TGTGCCAGCATGAGGATAAGCTATGGCTACACCTTC.

This clonotype has more than one count but fewer than ten. The rearrangement links TRBV5-1 to TRBJ1-2, with D tentatively TRBD1 (5 bases). The CDR3 is 14 residues long. Trimming left V 3 bases short and J 5 bases short, with 14 bases between. CDR1 and CDR2 from the germline V gene are SGHRS and YFSETQ. DNA for the CDR3: TGCGCCAGCAGCTCCGGTGGGGGGACTTATGGCTACACCTTC. Amino acid sequence: CASSSGGGTYGYTF.

This clonotype was found many times. The V and J genes are TRBV12-3 or TRBV12-4 and TRBJ1-2; D perhaps matches TRBD1 (6 bases). This CDR3 is built from 17 residues. V gave up 5 bases and J gave up 0 bases, with 19 bases separating them. CDR3: CASSVTDRQLANYGYTF. The CDR3 DNA reads as TGTGCCAGCAGTGTTACGGACAGACAATTAGCTAACTATGGCTACACCTTC.

The chain couples TRBV20-1 to TRBJ2-1, with 10 bases fitting TRBD2. Germline lookup yields CDR1 DFQATT and CDR2 SNEGSKA (reference sequence). The V gene end was trimmed by 6 bases and the J gene end by 0 bases; junction bases not matched to a gene: 5. CDR3 size: 15 residues. The CDR3 here is CSAAGTSDSYNEQFF. In DNA form, the CDR3 reads TGCAGTGCAGCCGGGACTAGCGACTCCTACAATGAGCAGTTCTTC.

The gene calls are TRBV6-1 and TRBJ1-6; a weak D match, TRBD1 (6 bases). CDR1 MNHNS and CDR2 SASEGT come from the germline V gene. Between the trimmed V and J ends, which lost 6 bases and 6 bases, there was a span of 12 bases. The CDR3 extends over 14 amino acids. The CDR3 coding sequence is TGTGCCAGCAGCAATGGACAGATTAATTCACCCCTCCACTTT. This codes for CASSNGQINSPLHF.

This clonotype was seen more than once but under ten times. The chain carries TRBV20-1 and TRBJ2-7; 7 positions match TRBD1. With 5 bases clipped from V and 2 bases from J, the junction kept 0 bases outside the gene matches. Germline CDR1 DFQATT, CDR2 SNEGSKA (reference sequence). The CDR3 covers 11 residues. The CDR3 spells CSADRAYEQYV. The CDR3 coding sequence is TGCAGTGCTGACAGGGCCTACGAGCAGTACGTC.

The chain carries TRBV28 and TRBJ2-7; D is ambiguous. This CDR3 is 13 amino acids long. Deletions cut 3 bases from V and 3 bases from J, with 9 bases between. Germline CDR1 and CDR2: MDHEN and SYDVKM. CDR3 sequence reads: CASSLGTFYEQYV. Written as DNA, the CDR3 is TGTGCCAGCAGTTTGGGAACCTTCTACGAGCAGTACGTC.

This clonotype came up a few times. J is TRBJ2-1 and V is TRBV5-1, with D possibly being TRBD2 (6 bases). CDR1 and CDR2 (germline): SGHRS, YFSETQ. The CDR3 loop spans 17 amino acids. Trimming stripped 4 bases from V and 0 bases from J, with 17 bases between. The chain's CDR3 is CASSRLPLASSYNEQFF. The CDR3 DNA sequence: TGCGCCAGCAGCCGCCTCCCTCTAGCGAGCTCCTACAATGAGCAGTTCTTC.

The chain couples TRBV29-1 to TRBJ2-3; D is undetermined. The V gene lost 6 bases and the J gene lost 4 bases, with 11 bases spanning the gap. The CDR3 loop spans 12 amino acids. Germline CDR1 is SQVTM and CDR2 is ANQGSEA. CDR3 in DNA: TGCAGCGTCCGACCCGGGTCAGATACGCAGTATTTT. Residues: CSVRPGSDTQYF.

The chain recombines TRBV12-3 or TRBV12-4 with TRBJ2-3; D not certain. The CDR3 has 15 amino acids. Trimming stripped 5 bases from V and 0 bases from J, with 12 bases between. CDR3 nucleotide sequence: TGTGCCAGCAGTCCTCCGACCTATAGCACAGATACGCAGTATTTT. This gives the protein CASSPPTYSTDTQYF.